This TCR beta chain came from a study of blood T cells in healthy people across ages. The germline V and J ends were trimmed by 8 bases and 5 bases, with 12 bases remaining between them. This CDR3 has 13 amino acids. In germline, CDR1 is SNHLY, CDR2 FYNNEI. Using a J-beta primer mix together with a sample-barcoded 5' primer, a second PCR was run for roughly 7 to 12 cycles. TCRdb analysed the 5' RACE reads with MiXCR anew, one entry per CDR3 protein. Among about 970,000 distinct CDR3 sequences listed, roughly 50% were seen once. Sequencing was carried out using blood. This chain uses TRBV2 with TRBJ2-2; D remains ambiguous. The sequence derives from an older woman in good health. This CDR3 reads CASLQMRTGELFF. In DNA, the CDR3 is TGTGCCAGCCTCCAGATGAGGACCGGGGAGCTGTTTTTT.